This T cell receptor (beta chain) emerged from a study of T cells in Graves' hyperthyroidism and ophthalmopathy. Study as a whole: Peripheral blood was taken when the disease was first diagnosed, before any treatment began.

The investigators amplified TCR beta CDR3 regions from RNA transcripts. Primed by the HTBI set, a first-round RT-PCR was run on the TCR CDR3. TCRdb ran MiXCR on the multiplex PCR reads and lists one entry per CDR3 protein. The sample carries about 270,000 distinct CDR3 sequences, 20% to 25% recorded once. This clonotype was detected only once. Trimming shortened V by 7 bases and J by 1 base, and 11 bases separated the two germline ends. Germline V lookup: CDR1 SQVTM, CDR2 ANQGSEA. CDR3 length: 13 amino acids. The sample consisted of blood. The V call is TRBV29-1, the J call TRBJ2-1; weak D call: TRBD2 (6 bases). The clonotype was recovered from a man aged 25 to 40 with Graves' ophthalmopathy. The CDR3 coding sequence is TGCAGCGCAACGGGGGTGTCCTACAATGAGCAGTTCTTC. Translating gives CSATGVSYNEQFF.